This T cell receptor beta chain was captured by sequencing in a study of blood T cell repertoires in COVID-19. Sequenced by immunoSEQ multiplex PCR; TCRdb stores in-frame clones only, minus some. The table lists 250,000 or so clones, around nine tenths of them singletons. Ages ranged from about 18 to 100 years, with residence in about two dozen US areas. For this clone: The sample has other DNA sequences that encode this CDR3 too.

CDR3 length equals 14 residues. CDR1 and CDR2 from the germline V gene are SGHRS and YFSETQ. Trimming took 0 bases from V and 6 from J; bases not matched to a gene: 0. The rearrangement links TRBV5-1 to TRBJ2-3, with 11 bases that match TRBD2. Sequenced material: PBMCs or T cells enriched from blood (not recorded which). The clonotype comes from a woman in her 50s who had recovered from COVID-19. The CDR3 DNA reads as TGCGCCAGCAGCTTGGGACTAGCGGGGGATACGCAGTATTTT. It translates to CASSLGLAGDTQYF.